This T cell receptor (beta chain) was sequenced during a study of T-cell memory formation after mild COVID-19. 5'RACE primed from the constant segment yielded TCR alpha and TCR beta cDNA libraries bearing sample barcodes and UMIs. TCRdb re-called the 5' RACE reads through MiXCR, storing one row per CDR3 protein. The sample yields hundreds of thousands of distinct CDR3 sequences, about a fifth seen once. The germline CDR1 and CDR2 sequences are SGHDN and FVKESK. V trimming: 3 bases; J trimming: 5 bases; junction bases outside the gene matches: 9. The CDR3 is made up of 16 amino acids. Sequencing input: PBMCs or a T cell subset sorted from them (not recorded which). The receptor's source is an adult woman who had mild COVID-19 (a few samples of this study predate the infection). Cell type and time point are not known. V and J are TRBV14 and TRBJ2-3, with 9 bases matching TRBD2. CDR3 bases: TGTGCCAGCAGCCACCCGAGGGCTAGCGGGGTAGATACGCAGTATTTT. Translated, it gives CASSHPRASGVDTQYF.